Listed here are 19 T cell receptor beta chains from one sample, sequenced in a study of identifying expanded T cells in peripheral blood (dated by TCRdb to between 2019 and 2020). The library was produced with the immunoSEQ multiplex PCR assay. Here the immuneACCESS table is served through TCRdb, limited to in-frame sequences with V and J called. Missing clones are a known gap in these copies; in checked studies unresolved V genes cover under half, and the rest lacks a known reason. The sample table holds approximately 59,000 clones, of which over 85% were seen once. The ten largest clones add up to 3.6% of the sample. Sequencing was performed on blood. These receptor sequences come from a person aged 18-70 years in good health.

The rearrangement links TRBV2 to TRBJ2-3; D remains unclear. The CDR3 contains 17 residues. The germline V gene encodes CDR1 SNHLY and CDR2 FYNNEI. V dropped 1 base and J dropped 0 bases, with 14 bases sitting between them. The CDR3 DNA sequence: TGTGCCAGCAGTGAAGAAGTACGTCTAGAAAGCACAGATACGCAGTATTTT. This encodes CASSEEVRLESTDTQYF.

This chain connects TRBV6-6 to TRBJ1-4; 8 bases are a match to TRBD1. V trimming: 7 bases; J trimming: 6 bases; junction bases outside the gene matches: 13. The CDR3 runs to 16 residues. Germline V CDR1 and CDR2: MNHNY, SVGAGI (reference sequence). This CDR3 reads CASNPGGLAADEKLFF. For the CDR3, the DNA is TGTGCCAGCAATCCAGGGGGCCTGGCCGCCGATGAAAAACTGTTTTTT.

The CDR3 DNA reads TGTGCCAGCAGCCCGGACGGAGGGAGGTCCTACGAGCAGTACTTC. It is translated as CASSPDGGRSYEQYF. The V and J genes are TRBV7-2 and TRBJ2-7, with D possibly being TRBD2 (6 bases). V lost 5 bases and J 1 base, leaving 15 bases between the germline ends. The CDR3 has 15 amino acids. Germline values: CDR1 SGHTA, CDR2 FQGNSA. Full variable domain (rest looked up from reference TRBV7-2 and TRBJ2-7): GAGVSQSPSNKVTEKGKDVELRCDPISGHTALYWYRQSLGQGLEFLIYFQGNSAPDKSGLPSDRFSAERTGGSVSTLTIQRTQQEDSAVYLCASSPDGGRSYEQYFGPGTRLTVT.

This clone was seen more than once but under ten times. The chain uses TRBV27 and TRBJ1-1; TRBD1 matches at 8 bases. Per the germline V gene, CDR1 is MNHEY and CDR2 is SMNVEV (reference sequence). V shed 5 bases and J 5 bases; nucleotides not matched to a gene: 7. The CDR3 spans 14 residues. The CDR3 sequence is CASSLRTGRTEAFF. In DNA form, the CDR3 reads TGTGCCAGCAGTCTAAGGACAGGGCGGACTGAAGCTTTCTTT.

V usage is TRBV28 and J usage is TRBJ2-2; 7 nucleotides align to TRBD1. Trimming removed 5 bases from V and 0 bases from J; junction bases left unmatched: 9. Germline V gene sequence: CDR1 MDHEN, CDR2 SYDVKM. This CDR3 comprises 17 residues. CDR3 bases: TGTGCCAGCAGTACCCATTGGGGACAGTCGAACACCGGGGAGCTGTTTTTT. Translation: CASSTHWGQSNTGELFF.

V is TRBV29-1 and J is TRBJ1-2; no definite D call. Trimming took off 7 bases at V and 4 bases at J, with 16 bases between the two ends. Per the germline V gene, CDR1 is SQVTM and CDR2 is ANQGSEA. The CDR3 length is 13 residues. The CDR3 reads CSAVESASYGYTF. The DNA of the CDR3 is TGCAGCGCCGTGGAATCAGCCAGCTATGGCTACACCTTC. Based on the CDR3 plus reference TRBV29-1 and TRBJ1-2, the full variable domain is SAVISQKPSRDICQRGTSLTIQCQVDSQVTMMFWYRQQPGQSLTLIATANQGSEATYESGFVIDKFPISRPNLTFSTLTVSNMSPEDSSIYLCSAVESASYGYTFGSGTRLTVV.

The chain combines TRBV11-2 with TRBJ2-2; D is possibly TRBD1 (6 bases). CDR1 and CDR2 (germline): SGHAT, FQNNGV. The V end was cut by 5 bases, the J end by 5 bases, with 12 bases between. This CDR3 contains 14 residues. CDR3 DNA: TGTGCCAGCAGCCATATTACAGGGACCGGGGAGCTGTTTTTT. As protein: CASSHITGTGELFF.

The chain is built from TRBV2 and TRBJ2-7, with 11 bases matching TRBD2. This CDR3 region has 12 residues. Germline CDR1 SNHLY, CDR2 FYNNEI. V lost 9 bases, J lost 2 bases, and 0 bases stayed unmatched. The CDR3, as DNA: TGTGCCAGTAGCGGGAGGGCCTACGAGCAGTACTTC. The encoded protein is CASSGRAYEQYF.

The rearrangement uses TRBV6-5 and TRBJ2-5; perhaps D is TRBD1 or TRBD2 (6 bases each). The CDR3 runs to 13 residues. Per germline, CDR1 MNHEY and CDR2 SVGAGI. V was trimmed by 2 bases and J by 4 bases, leaving 8 bases between them. This chain's CDR3 is CASSYEGGETQYF. The CDR3 DNA reads TGTGCCAGCAGTTACGAGGGGGGAGAGACCCAGTACTTC.

This chain links TRBV19 with TRBJ2-1, with D perhaps TRBD2 (5 bases). The V gene's germline CDR1 is LNHDA and CDR2 SQIVND (reference sequence). Trimming cost V 7 bases and J 3 bases, with 19 bases left between them. This CDR3 has 16 amino acids. As DNA, the CDR3 is TGTGCCAGTACGGGGTCCCGAATCAACTTCTACAATGAGCAGTTCTTC. Its protein is CASTGSRINFYNEQFF.

J is TRBJ1-1 and V is TRBV19, with no clear D. The CDR3 has 16 amino acids. Germline V gene data show CDR1 as LNHDA and CDR2 as SQIVND (reference sequence). V was pared by 3 bases and J by 0 bases, with 14 bases between. CDR3 in DNA: TGTGCCAGTAGTATGGCGACACCCGATGTGAACACTGAAGCTTTCTTT. It specifies CASSMATPDVNTEAFF.

The rearrangement links TRBV5-6 to TRBJ1-3; no definite D call. V was shortened by 0 bases and J by 2 bases, with 6 bases between the two germline ends. Germline values: CDR1 SGHDT, CDR2 YYEEEE. The CDR3 has 14 amino acids. The CDR3 loop is CASSLGVAGNTIYF. The CDR3 DNA follows: TGTGCCAGCAGCTTGGGAGTAGCTGGAAACACCATATATTTT.

This CDR3 reads CASSTLLADNEQFF. CDR3 nucleotides: TGTGCCAGCAGCACTCTACTAGCGGACAATGAGCAGTTCTTC. This chain connects TRBV5-4 to TRBJ2-1, with TRBD2 matching 8 bases. Germline lookup yields CDR1 SGHNT and CDR2 YYREEE (reference sequence). V lost 4 bases and J lost 5; bases outside the gene matches: 5. The CDR3 has 14 residues. The full variable domain, its missing parts supplied by reference TRBV5-4 and TRBJ2-1, is ETGVTQSPTHLIKTRGQQVTLRCSSQSGHNTVSWYQQALGQGPQFIFQYYREEENGRGNFPPRFSGLQFPNYSSELNVNALELDDSALYLCASSTLLADNEQFFGPGTRLTVL.

This clone showed up just a few times. V gene TRBV5-1 combines with J gene TRBJ2-5; 12 nucleotides agree with TRBD2. Trimming took 3 bases from V and 4 from J; bases not matched to a gene: 4. Looked up from germline, CDR1 is SGHRS and CDR2 is YFSETQ. The CDR3 totals 15 residues. In DNA, the CDR3 is TGCGCCAGCAGCTCGATACTAGCGGGGGGAGAGACCCAGTACTTC. This encodes CASSSILAGGETQYF.

The chain joins TRBV7-2 to TRBJ1-6; D gene ambiguous. V lost 5 bases, J lost 10 bases, and 15 bases lay in between. This CDR3 comprises 14 residues. Germline V gene data show CDR1 as SGHTA and CDR2 as FQGNSA. In DNA, the CDR3 is TGTGCCAGCAGCCCCGGGAGGCCGGGGTCACCCCTCCACTTT. It translates to CASSPGRPGSPLHF.

The V and J genes are TRBV29-1 and TRBJ2-3; 10 nucleotides line up with TRBD2. With 6 bases clipped from V and 1 base from J, the junction kept 4 bases outside the gene matches. The CDR3 totals 14 residues. Germline V CDR1 and CDR2: SQVTM, ANQGSEA. Written as DNA, the CDR3 is TGCAGCGTGGGGGGGACTAGCGGCACAGATACGCAGTATTTT. This gives the protein CSVGGTSGTDTQYF.

The chain combines TRBV6-6 with TRBJ2-2; 9 bases match TRBD1. V was pared by 6 bases and J by 3 bases, with 5 bases of the junction left unmatched. The germline CDR1 and CDR2 sequences are MNHNY and SVGAGI (reference sequence). The CDR3 is 15 amino acids. CDR3: CASSLRDRDTGELFF. DNA for the CDR3: TGTGCCAGCAGCCTCCGGGACAGGGACACCGGGGAGCTGTTTTTT.

This sequence joins TRBV28 and TRBJ1-5; D not certain. The CDR3 is 15 amino acids. Germline CDR1 reads MDHEN; CDR2 reads SYDVKM. The ends were cut back, 3 bases at V and 0 bases at J, with 9 bases in the middle. The DNA for the CDR3 is TGTGCCAGCAGTTTTTTACTAGGTAGCAATCAGCCCCAGCATTTT. This codes for CASSFLLGSNQPQHF.

This clone was observed a single time. This chain uses TRBV5-6 with TRBJ2-7; tentatively, D is TRBD2 (6 bases). The V gene's germline CDR1 is SGHDT and CDR2 YYEEEE. Trimming took off 1 base at V and 4 bases at J, with 12 bases between the two ends. This CDR3 is 14 amino acids long. CDR3 nucleotides: TGTGCCAGCAGCTTGTTTGAACTAGCTTACGAGCAGTACTTC. Its protein product is CASSLFELAYEQYF.